This T cell receptor beta chain is drawn from a study of tumor and adjacent non-tumor tissue in lung cancer. General study points: Tumor tissue had significantly higher TCR diversity than normal lung.

Points on this clonotype: Its target is unknown. At one end the junction does not follow the germline gene, possibly because of a read error.

The library came from three nested PCR rounds adapted from ARM-PCR protocols. TCRdb reanalysed the multiplex PCR reads using MiXCR and keeps one entry per CDR3 protein. Of more than 75,000 distinct CDR3 sequences listed, roughly 78% are singletons. RNA was extracted from bulk tissue without any cell sorting. The normal lung tissue was taken more than 3 cm from the tumor edge. The CDR3 is 15 amino acids. Germline CDR1 and CDR2: SGHNT and YENEEA. The receptor comes from a man aged 55 to 70 with small cell lung cancer. The sequenced material came from distant non-tumor lung tissue. The chain is built from TRBV11-3 and TRBJ2-2, with D possibly called TRBD1 or TRBD2 (5 bases each). DNA for the CDR3: TGTGCCAGCAGCCGGGTTAGGGGAGCGTCCGGGAAGCTGTTTTTT. It codes for CASSRVRGASGKLFF. The whole variable domain, filled in from reference TRBV11-3 and TRBJ2-2, reads EAGVVQSPRYKIIEKKQPVAFWCNPISGHNTLYWYLQNLGQGPELLIRYENEEAVDDSQLPKDRFSAERLKGVDSTLKIQPAELGDSAVYLCASSRVRGASGKLFFGEGSRLTVL.